Listed below are T cell receptor beta chains from one sample, sequenced in a study of T-cell memory formation after mild COVID-19. TCRdb fed the 5' RACE reads into MiXCR, producing one record per CDR3 protein. The top ten clones hold roughly 23% of a sample with roughly 240,000 distinct CDR3 sequences, around 16% of them seen once. The sequenced material came from PBMCs or a T cell subset sorted from them (not recorded which). These receptors were collected from a man aged 18 to 30 who had mild COVID-19 (a few samples of this study predate the infection). Cell type and time point are not known. CDR3s include the opening cysteine and the closing phenylalanine or tryptophan. The D gene is left open where the match is weak. Size values are once, few and many counts, or a class for expanded clones, and some rows have none.

CDR3 protein: CASSQVYEQFF
CDR3 DNA: TGTGCCAGCAGCCAAGTCTATGAGCAGTTCTTC
J gene: TRBJ2-1
V gene: TRBV4-2
clone size: few
D gene: NA

CDR3 protein: CASHRGPTDTQYF
CDR3 DNA: TGTGCCAGCCACCGGGGGCCTACAGATACGCAGTATTTT
J gene: TRBJ2-3
V gene: TRBV7-9
clone size: many
D gene: NA

CDR3 protein: CASIPGGPLHEQYF
CDR3 DNA: TGTGCCAGCATTCCCGGGGGACCCCTCCACGAGCAGTACTTC
J gene: TRBJ2-7
V gene: TRBV6-2/TRBV6-3
clone size: NA
D gene: NA

CDR3 protein: CASSEAPGCCRGTGGYSYNSPLHF
CDR3 DNA: TGTGCCAGCAGTGAAGCCCCGGGCTGCTGTCGTGGGACAGGGGGGTACTCCTATAATTCACCCCTCCACTTT
J gene: TRBJ1-6
V gene: TRBV6-1
clone size: NA
D gene: TRBD1

CDR3 protein: CAWSPALDEQYF
CDR3 DNA: TGTGCCTGGAGTCCCGCTCTCGACGAGCAGTACTTC
J gene: TRBJ2-7
V gene: TRBV30
clone size: NA
D gene: NA

CDR3 protein: CASSQGGQRVYGYTF
CDR3 DNA: TGCGCCAGCAGCCAAGGAGGGCAGCGGGTCTATGGCTACACCTTC
J gene: TRBJ1-2
V gene: TRBV4-3
clone size: NA
D gene: NA

CDR3 protein: CSVVEGELFF
CDR3 DNA: TGCAGCGTCGTAGAGGGGGAGCTGTTTTTT
J gene: TRBJ2-2
V gene: TRBV29-1
clone size: NA
D gene: NA

CDR3 protein: CAWSALAGGPDEQFF
CDR3 DNA: TGTGCCTGGAGTGCTCTAGCGGGGGGGCCGGATGAGCAGTTCTTC
J gene: TRBJ2-1
V gene: TRBV30
clone size: NA
D gene: TRBD2

CDR3 protein: CASRPGTGGFSRYTGELFF
CDR3 DNA: TGTGCCAGCAGGCCCGGGACAGGGGGATTTTCCCGATACACCGGGGAGCTGTTTTTT
J gene: TRBJ2-2
V gene: TRBV6-2/TRBV6-3
clone size: few
D gene: TRBD1

CDR3 protein: CASRAGLHTGELFF
CDR3 DNA: TGTGCCAGCAGGGCAGGGTTGCACACCGGGGAGCTGTTTTTT
J gene: TRBJ2-2
V gene: TRBV6-2/TRBV6-3
clone size: NA
D gene: NA

CDR3 protein: CASRPGDRGNEQFF
CDR3 DNA: TGTGCCAGCAGGCCCGGGGACAGGGGCAATGAGCAGTTCTTC
J gene: TRBJ2-1
V gene: TRBV7-8
clone size: NA
D gene: TRBD1

CDR3 protein: CASSLRGQGSEQYF
CDR3 DNA: TGTGCCAGCAGTTTAAGAGGACAGGGGAGCGAGCAGTACTTC
J gene: TRBJ2-7
V gene: TRBV28
clone size: few
D gene: TRBD1

CDR3 protein: CASSSGTSSHNEQFF
CDR3 DNA: TGTGCCAGCAGCTCCGGGACTAGCTCCCACAATGAGCAGTTCTTC
J gene: TRBJ2-1
V gene: TRBV12-3/TRBV12-4
clone size: NA
D gene: TRBD2

CDR3 protein: CASSFREQVISPLHF
CDR3 DNA: TGTGCCAGCAGCTTCCGGGAACAGGTCATTTCACCCCTCCACTTT
J gene: TRBJ1-6
V gene: TRBV7-9
clone size: few
D gene: NA

CDR3 protein: CASSEQGEETQYF
CDR3 DNA: TGCGCCAGCAGTGAACAGGGGGAAGAGACCCAGTACTTC
J gene: TRBJ2-5
V gene: TRBV5-1
clone size: NA
D gene: TRBD1

CDR3 protein: CASSQLRRGVLSSTFF
CDR3 DNA: TGTGCCAGCAGCCAACTCCGCAGGGGAGTTTTATCATCTACGTTCTTC
J gene: TRBJ2-1
V gene: TRBV3-1
clone size: few
D gene: NA

CDR3 protein: CASSSHVRQGRSGANVLTF
CDR3 DNA: TGCGCCAGCAGCTCCCATGTCCGACAGGGACGCTCTGGGGCCAACGTCCTGACTTTC
J gene: TRBJ2-6
V gene: TRBV5-1
clone size: few
D gene: TRBD1

CDR3 protein: CASTLERTPLHF
CDR3 DNA: TGTGCCAGCACCCTCGAGAGGACACCCCTCCACTTT
J gene: TRBJ1-6
V gene: TRBV7-2
clone size: few
D gene: NA

CDR3 protein: CASSEARGAGGNTIYF
CDR3 DNA: TGTGCCAGCAGTGAAGCGCGGGGGGCGGGTGGAAACACCATATATTTT
J gene: TRBJ1-3
V gene: TRBV2
clone size: NA
D gene: NA

CDR3 protein: CASSGDRGQFPTNTGELFF
CDR3 DNA: TGTGCCAGCAGCGGAGATAGAGGGCAGTTTCCTACGAACACCGGGGAGCTGTTTTTT
J gene: TRBJ2-2
V gene: TRBV9
clone size: few
D gene: NA

CDR3 protein: CASSPSTDTQYF
CDR3 DNA: TGTGCCAGCAGTCCCAGCACAGATACGCAGTATTTT
J gene: TRBJ2-3
V gene: TRBV18
clone size: many
D gene: NA

CDR3 protein: CASSEDRLVETQYF
CDR3 DNA: TGTGCCAGCAGTGAAGACCGGCTAGTAGAGACCCAGTACTTC
J gene: TRBJ2-5
V gene: TRBV6-1
clone size: NA
D gene: NA

CDR3 protein: CASSQDPYGGQANYGYTF
CDR3 DNA: TGCGCCAGCAGCCAAGATCCATATGGGGGACAAGCCAACTATGGCTACACCTTC
J gene: TRBJ1-2
V gene: TRBV4-3
clone size: NA
D gene: NA

CDR3 protein: CSARDLRVAGETQYF
CDR3 DNA: TGCAGTGCTAGAGATCTAAGGGTAGCGGGAGAGACCCAGTACTTC
J gene: TRBJ2-5
V gene: TRBV20-1
clone size: few
D gene: TRBD2

CDR3 protein: CASSYWTSGYTGELFF
CDR3 DNA: TGCGCCAGCAGCTACTGGACTAGCGGGTACACCGGGGAGCTGTTTTTT
J gene: TRBJ2-2
V gene: TRBV5-1
clone size: NA
D gene: TRBD2

CDR3 protein: CASSLANSGKETQYF
CDR3 DNA: TGCGCCAGCAGCTTGGCCAACTCCGGGAAAGAGACCCAGTACTTC
J gene: TRBJ2-5
V gene: TRBV5-1
clone size: few
D gene: NA

CDR3 protein: CASSHPGQLEMNYGYTF
CDR3 DNA: TGTGCCAGCAGTCACCCGGGACAGTTGGAGATGAACTATGGCTACACCTTC
J gene: TRBJ1-2
V gene: TRBV6-6
clone size: few
D gene: TRBD1

CDR3 protein: CAISDRQGNSPLHF
CDR3 DNA: TGTGCCATCAGTGACAGGCAGGGAAATTCACCCCTCCACTTT
J gene: TRBJ1-6
V gene: TRBV10-3
clone size: few
D gene: NA

CDR3 protein: CASNGQDYGYTF
CDR3 DNA: TGTGCCAGCAACGGACAGGACTATGGCTACACCTTC
J gene: TRBJ1-2
V gene: TRBV7-2
clone size: many
D gene: TRBD1

CDR3 protein: CASSFQFGIDEQFF
CDR3 DNA: TGTGCCAGCAGCTTCCAATTTGGTATCGATGAGCAGTTCTTC
J gene: TRBJ2-1
V gene: TRBV7-6
clone size: many
D gene: NA

CDR3 protein: CASSYYSNQPQHF
CDR3 DNA: TGTGCCAGCAGTTACTATAGCAATCAGCCCCAGCATTTT
J gene: TRBJ1-5
V gene: TRBV6-6
clone size: few
D gene: NA

CDR3 protein: CASSLNGWGSGNTIYF
CDR3 DNA: TGTGCCAGCAGCTTAAACGGTTGGGGCTCTGGAAACACCATATATTTT
J gene: TRBJ1-3
V gene: TRBV7-2
clone size: NA
D gene: NA

CDR3 protein: CASSFTPSPSGNQPQHF
CDR3 DNA: TGTGCCAGCAGTTTCACACCTTCCCCCTCGGGCAATCAGCCCCAGCATTTT
J gene: TRBJ1-5
V gene: TRBV12-3/TRBV12-4
clone size: NA
D gene: NA

CDR3 protein: CASSFGQVEKLFF
CDR3 DNA: TGTGCCAGCAGCTTCGGACAGGTTGAAAAACTGTTTTTT
J gene: TRBJ1-4
V gene: TRBV12-3/TRBV12-4
clone size: NA
D gene: TRBD1

CDR3 protein: CASADIGRNTEAFF
CDR3 DNA: TGTGCCAGCGCCGATATCGGGAGGAACACTGAAGCTTTCTTT
J gene: TRBJ1-1
V gene: TRBV6-2/TRBV6-3
clone size: NA
D gene: NA

CDR3 protein: CASSQRTGDYQPQHF
CDR3 DNA: TGCGCCAGCAGTCAGCGGACAGGCGACTATCAGCCCCAGCATTTT
J gene: TRBJ1-5
V gene: TRBV4-1
clone size: few
D gene: TRBD1

CDR3 protein: CASSLGTGSAGELFF
CDR3 DNA: TGTGCCAGCAGCTTAGGGACAGGGAGTGCCGGGGAGCTGTTTTTT
J gene: TRBJ2-2
V gene: TRBV7-8
clone size: NA
D gene: TRBD1

CDR3 protein: CSARGVLPWDGGYTF
CDR3 DNA: TGCAGTGCTAGGGGCGTTTTGCCCTGGGACGGGGGCTACACCTTC
J gene: TRBJ1-2
V gene: TRBV20-1
clone size: NA
D gene: NA

CDR3 protein: CASSLAPEGYGYTF
CDR3 DNA: TGTGCCAGCAGTTTAGCGCCGGAGGGCTATGGCTACACCTTC
J gene: TRBJ1-2
V gene: TRBV12-3/TRBV12-4
clone size: NA
D gene: NA

CDR3 protein: CASSLAFASDTQYF
CDR3 DNA: TGTGCCAGCAGCTTAGCTTTCGCGTCGGATACGCAGTATTTT
J gene: TRBJ2-3
V gene: TRBV7-2
clone size: NA
D gene: NA

CDR3 protein: CASSLAGVPQETQYF
CDR3 DNA: TGTGCCAGCAGCTTAGCGGGGGTCCCTCAGGAGACCCAGTACTTC
J gene: TRBJ2-5
V gene: TRBV7-3
clone size: many
D gene: TRBD2

CDR3 protein: CASSSWDTVVQPQHF
CDR3 DNA: TGTGCCAGCAGTTCTTGGGACACGGTTGTTCAGCCCCAGCATTTT
J gene: TRBJ1-5
V gene: TRBV6-2/TRBV6-3
clone size: NA
D gene: NA

CDR3 protein: CASSLMEGLGGYTF
CDR3 DNA: TGTGCCAGCAGTTTAATGGAGGGGTTGGGTGGCTACACCTTC
J gene: TRBJ1-2
V gene: TRBV12-3/TRBV12-4
clone size: few
D gene: NA

CDR3 protein: CASRDAGATQYF
CDR3 DNA: TGTGCCAGCAGAGACGCTGGGGCGACCCAGTACTTC
J gene: TRBJ2-5
V gene: TRBV2
clone size: few
D gene: NA

CDR3 protein: CASSEWYEQFF
CDR3 DNA: TGTGCCAGCAGTGAATGGTATGAGCAGTTCTTC
J gene: TRBJ2-1
V gene: TRBV12-3/TRBV12-4
clone size: few
D gene: NA

CDR3 protein: CASSFGAATYGYTF
CDR3 DNA: TGTGCCAGCAGCTTTGGGGCAGCGACCTATGGCTACACCTTC
J gene: TRBJ1-2
V gene: TRBV7-9
clone size: NA
D gene: NA

CDR3 protein: CATGTGIIETQYF
CDR3 DNA: TGTGCCACCGGGACAGGGATCATCGAGACCCAGTACTTC
J gene: TRBJ2-5
V gene: TRBV24-1
clone size: many
D gene: TRBD1